Presented here are 4 T cell receptor beta chains from one specimen sequenced in a study of T cell responses to AZD1222 COVID-19 vaccine. Some clones are missing from TCRdb's copy, which holds only in-frame ones; the method was immunoSEQ multiplex PCR. The sample carries roughly 80,000 clones, just over 90% recorded once. This material consisted of peripheral blood, taken on day 0 of MenACWY control vaccination. The source is an adult in good health.

There are a few counts of this clone. V and J are TRBV7-2 and TRBJ2-5, with TRBD2 matching 9 bases. V was pared by 1 base and J by 3 bases, with 0 bases of the junction left unmatched. Germline assignment: CDR1 SGHTA and CDR2 FQGNSA. The CDR3 is 14 amino acids. In DNA, the CDR3 is TGTGCCAGCAGCTTAGGACTAGCGGAAGAGACCCAGTACTTC. Protein product: CASSLGLAEETQYF.

This clone appeared once. The chain joins TRBV27 to TRBJ1-5; 8 bases agree with TRBD1. The CDR3 has 15 amino acids. The J segment lost 2 bases and the V segment lost 5 bases, leaving 5 bases of the junction unmatched. Germline CDR1 is MNHEY and CDR2 is SMNVEV (reference sequence). The CDR3 is CASSAIQGGNQPQHF. The CDR3 DNA reads as TGTGCCAGCAGTGCCATACAGGGGGGCAATCAGCCCCAGCATTTT.

This rearrangement joins TRBV7-8 to TRBJ2-1, with 13 bases fitting TRBD2. The germline V gene has CDR1 SGHVS and CDR2 FQNEAQ. V was pared by 5 bases and J by 5 bases, with 9 bases of the junction left unmatched. The CDR3 spans 17 residues. The CDR3 region is CASSVETSGRPNNEQFF. The CDR3 nucleotides read TGTGCCAGCAGCGTCGAGACTAGCGGGAGGCCGAACAATGAGCAGTTCTTC.

The chain carries TRBV7-2 and TRBJ2-5, with D possibly matching TRBD1 (5 bases). The CDR3 length is 16 residues. Trimming left V 1 base short and J 5 bases short, with 17 bases between. From germline, CDR1 is SGHTA and CDR2 FQGNSA. The CDR3 region has the DNA TGTGCCAGCAGCTTAGACCGGCAGGGCGGTTGGGAGACCCAGTACTTC. This translates into CASSLDRQGGWETQYF.